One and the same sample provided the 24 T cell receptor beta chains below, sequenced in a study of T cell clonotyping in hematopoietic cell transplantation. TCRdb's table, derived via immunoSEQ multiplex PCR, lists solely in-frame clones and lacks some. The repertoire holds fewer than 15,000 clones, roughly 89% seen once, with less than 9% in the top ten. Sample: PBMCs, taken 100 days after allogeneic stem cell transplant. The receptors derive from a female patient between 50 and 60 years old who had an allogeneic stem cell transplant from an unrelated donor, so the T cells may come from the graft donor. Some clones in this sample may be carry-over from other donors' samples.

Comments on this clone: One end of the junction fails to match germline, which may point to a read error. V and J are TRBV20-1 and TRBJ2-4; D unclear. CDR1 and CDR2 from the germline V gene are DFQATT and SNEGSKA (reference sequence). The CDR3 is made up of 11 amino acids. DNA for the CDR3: TGCAGTGCTAGGGGAAGTGGTATTTATAACTTC. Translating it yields CSARGSGIYNF.

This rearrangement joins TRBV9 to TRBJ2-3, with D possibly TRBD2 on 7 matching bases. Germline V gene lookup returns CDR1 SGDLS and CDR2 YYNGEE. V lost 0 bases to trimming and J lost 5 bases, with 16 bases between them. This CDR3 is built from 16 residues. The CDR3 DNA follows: TGTGCCAGCAGCGTAGATGAGGGGGGGCCAGGAGATACGCAGTATTTT. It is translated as CASSVDEGGPGDTQYF. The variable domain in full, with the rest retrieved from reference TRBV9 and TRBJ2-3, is DSGVTQTPKHLITATGQRVTLRCSPRSGDLSVYWYQQSLDQGLQFLIQYYNGEERAKGNILERFSAQQFPDLHSELNLSSLELGDSALYFCASSVDEGGPGDTQYFGPGTRLTVL.

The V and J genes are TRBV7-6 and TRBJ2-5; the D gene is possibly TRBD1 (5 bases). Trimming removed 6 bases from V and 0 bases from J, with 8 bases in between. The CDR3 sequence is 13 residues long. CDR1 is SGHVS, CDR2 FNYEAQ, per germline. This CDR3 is CASSWTHQETQYF. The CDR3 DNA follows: TGTGCCAGCAGTTGGACACACCAAGAGACCCAGTACTTC.

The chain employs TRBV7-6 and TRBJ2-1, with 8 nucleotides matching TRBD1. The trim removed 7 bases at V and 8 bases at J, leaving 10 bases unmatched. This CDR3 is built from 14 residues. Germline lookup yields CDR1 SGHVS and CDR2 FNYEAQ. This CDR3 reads CASTRTGKVDEQFF. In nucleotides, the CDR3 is TGTGCCAGCACCCGGACAGGGAAAGTCGATGAGCAGTTCTTC.

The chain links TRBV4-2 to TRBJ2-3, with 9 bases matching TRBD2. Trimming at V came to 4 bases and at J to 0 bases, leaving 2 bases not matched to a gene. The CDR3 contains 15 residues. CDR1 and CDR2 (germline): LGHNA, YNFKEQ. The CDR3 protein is CASSRGGGSTDTQYF. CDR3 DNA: TGTGCCAGCAGCCGCGGGGGGGGGAGCACAGATACGCAGTATTTT.

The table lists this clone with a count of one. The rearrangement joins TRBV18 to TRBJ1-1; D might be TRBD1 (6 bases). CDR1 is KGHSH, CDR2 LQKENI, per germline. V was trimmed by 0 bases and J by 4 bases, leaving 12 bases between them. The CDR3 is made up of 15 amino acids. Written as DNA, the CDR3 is TGTGCCAGCTCACCACCGTCGGGGGCTAGCACTGAAGCTTTCTTT. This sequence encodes CASSPPSGASTEAFF.

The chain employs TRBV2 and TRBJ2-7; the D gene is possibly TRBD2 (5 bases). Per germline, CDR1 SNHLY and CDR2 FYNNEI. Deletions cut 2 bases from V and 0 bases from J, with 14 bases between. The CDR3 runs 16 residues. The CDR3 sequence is CASSEMEEEGSYEQYF. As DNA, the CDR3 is TGTGCCAGCAGTGAAATGGAGGAAGAGGGCTCCTACGAGCAGTACTTC.

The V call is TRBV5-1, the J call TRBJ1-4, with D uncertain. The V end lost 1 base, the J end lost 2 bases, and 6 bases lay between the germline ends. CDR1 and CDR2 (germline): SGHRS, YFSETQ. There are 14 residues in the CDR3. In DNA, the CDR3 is TGCGCCAGCAGCTTGACCGGGACTAATGAAAAACTGTTTTTT. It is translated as CASSLTGTNEKLFF.

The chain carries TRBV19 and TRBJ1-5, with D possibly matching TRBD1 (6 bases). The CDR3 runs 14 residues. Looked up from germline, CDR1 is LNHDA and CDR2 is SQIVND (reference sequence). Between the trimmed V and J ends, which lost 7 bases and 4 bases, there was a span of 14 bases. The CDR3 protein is CASTFGQRNQPQHF. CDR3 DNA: TGTGCCAGTACCTTCGGACAGCGGAATCAGCCCCAGCATTTT.

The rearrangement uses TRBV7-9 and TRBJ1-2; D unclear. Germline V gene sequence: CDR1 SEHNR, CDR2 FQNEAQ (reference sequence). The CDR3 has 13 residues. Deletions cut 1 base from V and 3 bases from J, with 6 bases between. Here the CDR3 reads CASSLGLDYGYTF. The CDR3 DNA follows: TGTGCCAGCAGCTTAGGACTTGACTATGGCTACACCTTC.

The CDR3 coding sequence is TGTGCCAGCAGCTCAACAGGGGGCCCTGCCGGGGAGCTGTTTTTT. This encodes CASSSTGGPAGELFF. V usage is TRBV7-3 and J usage is TRBJ2-2; 9 bases align to TRBD1. Germline V gene lookup returns CDR1 SGHTA and CDR2 FQGTGA. The CDR3 contains 15 residues. Trimming removed 4 bases from V and 6 bases from J; junction bases left unmatched: 6. Using reference TRBV7-3 and TRBJ2-2 for the parts outside the CDR3, the full variable domain is GAGVSQTPSNKVTEKGKYVELRCDPISGHTALYWYRQSLGQGPEFLIYFQGTGAADDSGLPNDRFFAVRPEGSVSTLKIQRTERGDSAVYLCASSSTGGPAGELFFGEGSRLTVL.

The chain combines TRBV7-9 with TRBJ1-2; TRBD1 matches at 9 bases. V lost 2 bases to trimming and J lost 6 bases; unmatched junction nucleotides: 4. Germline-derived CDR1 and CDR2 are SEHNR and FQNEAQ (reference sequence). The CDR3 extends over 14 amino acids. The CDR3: CASSLIRQGDGYTF. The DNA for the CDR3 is TGTGCCAGCAGCTTAATTCGACAGGGGGATGGCTACACCTTC.

The CDR3 loop is CSVVWPLNTEAFF. The CDR3 coding sequence is TGCAGCGTTGTATGGCCGTTGAACACTGAAGCTTTCTTT. The chain combines TRBV29-1 with TRBJ1-1; D remains ambiguous. The V and J ends lost 4 bases and 0 bases respectively, with 9 bases between them. Per germline, CDR1 SQVTM and CDR2 ANQGSEA. CDR3 size: 13 residues.

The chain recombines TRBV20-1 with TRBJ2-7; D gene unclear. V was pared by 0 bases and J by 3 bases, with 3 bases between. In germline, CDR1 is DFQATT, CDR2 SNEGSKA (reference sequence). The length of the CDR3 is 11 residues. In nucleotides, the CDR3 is TGCAGTGCTAGAGATAACTACGAGCAGTACTTC. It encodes CSARDNYEQYF.

CDR3 residues: CASRSRSSGANVLTF. DNA of the CDR3: TGTGCCAGCAGGTCCAGATCCTCTGGGGCCAACGTCCTGACTTTC. The chain is built from TRBV5-4 and TRBJ2-6; D remains unclear. The CDR3 extends over 15 amino acids. Germline CDR1 SGHNT, CDR2 YYREEE (reference sequence). Trimming stripped 5 bases from V and 0 bases from J, with 9 bases between.

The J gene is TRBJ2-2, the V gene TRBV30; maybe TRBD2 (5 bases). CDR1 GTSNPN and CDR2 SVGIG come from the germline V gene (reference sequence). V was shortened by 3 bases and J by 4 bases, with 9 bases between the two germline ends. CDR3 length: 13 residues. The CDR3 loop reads CAWRDFSTGELFF. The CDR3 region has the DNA TGTGCCTGGAGGGACTTTTCCACCGGGGAGCTGTTTTTT.

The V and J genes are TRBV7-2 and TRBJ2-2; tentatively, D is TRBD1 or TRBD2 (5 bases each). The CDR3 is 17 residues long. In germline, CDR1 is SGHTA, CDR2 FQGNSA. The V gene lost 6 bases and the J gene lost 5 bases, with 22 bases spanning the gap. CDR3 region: CASRRGGAGGLTGELFF. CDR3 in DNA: TGTGCCAGCAGGCGTGGTGGGGCGGGTGGGTTGACCGGGGAGCTGTTTTTT.

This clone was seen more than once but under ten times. The CDR3 loop is CASSEDSGGPYEQYF. The CDR3, as DNA: TGTGCCAGCAGTGAAGATAGCGGGGGTCCCTACGAGCAGTACTTC. The rearrangement links TRBV6-1 to TRBJ2-7; 9 positions agree with TRBD2. CDR3 length equals 15 residues. V was pared by 1 base and J by 2 bases, with 3 bases of the junction left unmatched. The germline V gene encodes CDR1 MNHNS and CDR2 SASEGT.

CDR3 protein: CASSPGVRGYTF. For the CDR3, the DNA is TGTGCCAGTAGTCCTGGGGTGAGGGGCTACACCTTC. The chain is built from TRBV19 and TRBJ1-2; D is undetermined. Trimming pared 5 bases from V and 8 bases from J, leaving 12 bases between. The CDR3 extends over 12 amino acids. Per germline, CDR1 LNHDA and CDR2 SQIVND (reference sequence).

CDR3 loop: CASSRAVGQGAAGYTF. CDR3 bases: TGTGCCAGCTCACGGGCGGTCGGCCAGGGGGCAGCAGGCTACACCTTC. The rearrangement links TRBV18 to TRBJ1-2; 8 nucleotides agree with TRBD1. V shed 4 bases and J 8 bases; nucleotides not matched to a gene: 15. The CDR3 has 16 residues. Germline-derived CDR1 and CDR2 are KGHSH and LQKENI.

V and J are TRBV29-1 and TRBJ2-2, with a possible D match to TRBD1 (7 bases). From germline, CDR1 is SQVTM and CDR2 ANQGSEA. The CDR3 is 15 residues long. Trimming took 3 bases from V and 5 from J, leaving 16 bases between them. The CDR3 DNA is TGCAGCGTTGAGCGGGACAGAGGGAGGACCGGGGAGCTGTTTTTT. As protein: CSVERDRGRTGELFF.

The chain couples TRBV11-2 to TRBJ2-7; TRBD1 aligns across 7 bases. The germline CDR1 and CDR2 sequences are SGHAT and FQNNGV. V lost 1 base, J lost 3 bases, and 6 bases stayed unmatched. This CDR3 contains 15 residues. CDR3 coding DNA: TGTGCCAGCAGCTTAGGAGGAACAGGGGACTACGAGCAGTACGTC. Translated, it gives CASSLGGTGDYEQYV.

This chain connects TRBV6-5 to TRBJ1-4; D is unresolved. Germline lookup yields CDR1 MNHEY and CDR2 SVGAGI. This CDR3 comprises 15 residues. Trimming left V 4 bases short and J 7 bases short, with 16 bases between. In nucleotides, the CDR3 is TGTGCCAGCAGTTGGGTGGCCGGGGTGGGTGAAAAACTGTTTTTT. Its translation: CASSWVAGVGEKLFF.

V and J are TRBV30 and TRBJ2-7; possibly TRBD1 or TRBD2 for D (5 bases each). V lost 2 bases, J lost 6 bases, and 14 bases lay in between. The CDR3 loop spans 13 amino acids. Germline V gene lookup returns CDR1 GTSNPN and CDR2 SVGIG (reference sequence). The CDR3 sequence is CAWSPGTAREQYF. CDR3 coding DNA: TGTGCCTGGAGTCCCGGGACCGCCCGCGAGCAGTACTTC.